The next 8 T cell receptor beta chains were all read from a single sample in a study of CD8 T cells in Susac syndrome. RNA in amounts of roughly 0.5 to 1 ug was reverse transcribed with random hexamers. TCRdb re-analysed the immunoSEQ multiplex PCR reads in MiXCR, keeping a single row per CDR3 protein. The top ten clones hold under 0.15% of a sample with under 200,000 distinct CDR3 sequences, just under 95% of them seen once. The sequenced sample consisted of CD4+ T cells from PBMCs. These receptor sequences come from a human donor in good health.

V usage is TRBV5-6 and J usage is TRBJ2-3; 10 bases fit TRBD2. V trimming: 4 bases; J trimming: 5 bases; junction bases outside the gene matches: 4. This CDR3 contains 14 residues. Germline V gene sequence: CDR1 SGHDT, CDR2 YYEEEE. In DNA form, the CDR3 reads TGTGCCAGCAGCGTGGGACTAGCGTTAGATACGCAGTATTTT. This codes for CASSVGLALDTQYF.

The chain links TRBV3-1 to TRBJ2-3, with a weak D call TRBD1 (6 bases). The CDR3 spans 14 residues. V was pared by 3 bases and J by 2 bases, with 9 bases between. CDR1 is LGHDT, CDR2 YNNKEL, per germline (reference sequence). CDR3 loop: CASSQRQATDTQYF. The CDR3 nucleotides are TGTGCCAGCAGCCAGAGACAGGCCACAGATACGCAGTATTTT.

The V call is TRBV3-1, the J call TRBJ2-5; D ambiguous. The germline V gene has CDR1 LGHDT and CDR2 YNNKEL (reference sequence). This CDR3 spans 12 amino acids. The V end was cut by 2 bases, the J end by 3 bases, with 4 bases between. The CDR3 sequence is CASSQLEETQYF. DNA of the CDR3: TGTGCCAGCAGCCAACTCGAAGAGACCCAGTACTTC.

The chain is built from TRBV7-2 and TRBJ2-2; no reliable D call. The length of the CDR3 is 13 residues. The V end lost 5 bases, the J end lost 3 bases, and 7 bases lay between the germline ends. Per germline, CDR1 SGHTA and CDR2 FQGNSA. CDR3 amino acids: CASSPPHTGELFF. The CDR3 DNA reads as TGTGCCAGCAGCCCTCCTCACACCGGGGAGCTGTTTTTT.

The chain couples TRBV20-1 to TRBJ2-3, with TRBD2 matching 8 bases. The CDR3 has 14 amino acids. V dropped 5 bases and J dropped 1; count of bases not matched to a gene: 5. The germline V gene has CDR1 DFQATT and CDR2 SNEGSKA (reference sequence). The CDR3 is CSARTSYGTDTQYF. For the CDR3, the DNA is TGCAGTGCTCGGACTAGCTACGGCACAGATACGCAGTATTTT.

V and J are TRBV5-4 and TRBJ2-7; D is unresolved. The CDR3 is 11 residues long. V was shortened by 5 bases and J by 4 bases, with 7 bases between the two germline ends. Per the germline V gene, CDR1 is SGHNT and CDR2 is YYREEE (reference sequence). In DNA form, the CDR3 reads TGTGCCAGCAGTTCAGATTACGAGCAGTACTTC. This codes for CASSSDYEQYF.

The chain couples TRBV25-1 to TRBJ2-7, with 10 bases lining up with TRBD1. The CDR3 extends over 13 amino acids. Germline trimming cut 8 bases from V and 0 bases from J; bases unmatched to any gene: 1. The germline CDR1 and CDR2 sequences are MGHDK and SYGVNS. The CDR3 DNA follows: TGTGCCAGCGGGACAGGGGCCTCCTACGAGCAGTACTTC. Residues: CASGTGASYEQYF.

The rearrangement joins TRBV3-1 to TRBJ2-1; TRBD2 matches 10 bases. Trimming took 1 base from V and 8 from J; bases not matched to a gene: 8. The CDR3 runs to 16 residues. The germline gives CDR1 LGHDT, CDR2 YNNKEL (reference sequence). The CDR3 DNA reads TGTGCCAGCAGCCAAGTTATCAAAGCGGGGGGGCATGAGCAGTTCTTC. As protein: CASSQVIKAGGHEQFF.